This section outlines one TCR beta chain sequence together with its context. Its cognate antigen is unknown. TCRdb reanalyzed the 5' RACE reads, giving one entry per CDR3 protein sequence and no DNA. There are around 550,000 distinct CDR3 sequences in the sample, with about 3.6% held by the top ten. This CDR3 contains 14 residues. The germline V gene encodes CDR1 SEHNR and CDR2 FQNEAQ (reference sequence). The sample originates from a study of T cells expressing NK-cell markers. Study conclusions and caveats: The CD3+CD56-NKG2C+ fraction of a handful of donors was likewise dominated by these clonotypes.

The sequenced sample was blood T cells: a sorted CD56 or NKG2C T cell subset, CD4+ or CD8+ T cells, or bulk PBMC T cells (not recorded which). The origin of this receptor is a man aged 18 to 30 in good health. The chain joins TRBV7-9 to TRBJ2-1; the TCRdb D gene call, TRBD2, has no DNA to confirm it. The CDR3 protein is CASSFNSAGNEQFF.